This is a list of T cell receptor beta chains from one sample in a study of blood T cells in healthy people across ages. Via MiXCR, TCRdb re-called the 5' RACE reads, giving one row per CDR3 protein. The sample contains some 760,000 distinct CDR3 sequences, approximately 25% of which appear only once. This sample was shared with a second study, whose subject was T cells of mothers and their children.

The sequenced sample consisted of blood. These receptors all stem from a boy aged 10-17 years in good health. The CDR3 runs from the conserved cysteine through the conserved F or W. A D gene is named only where the DNA matches it firmly. Clone size is stated in some rows and not others, as once, few, many or a class when expanded.

>TRBJ2-3|-|TRBD2|TRBV15|17
TGTGCCACCAGCAGAGCCCCGGGACTAGCGGGATCAGATACGCAGTATTTT
CATSRAPGLAGSDTQYF
>TRBJ1-6|once|-|TRBV5-6|18
TGTGCCAGCAGCTTGGCCAATTTTCCCCTCATCGATAATTCACCCCTCCACTTT
CASSLANFPLIDNSPLHF
>TRBJ2-3|-|-|TRBV2|13
TGTGCCAGCTTGGCCCGGGAAGCAGATACGCAGTATTTT
CASLAREADTQYF
>TRBJ1-2|-|TRBD1|TRBV2|17
TGTGCCAGCAGTGATATCTTCGACAGGGGGCGCCTTAATGGCTACACCTTC
CASSDIFDRGRLNGYTF
>TRBJ2-7|few|-|TRBV28|17
TGTGCCAGCAGTTTAAGGAACAGCCATTATAGCTCCTACGAGCAGTACTTC
CASSLRNSHYSSYEQYF
>TRBJ2-5|-|-|TRBV5-4|15
TGTGCCAGCAGCTTGGCCGCGGCAGGGAGAGAGACCCAGTACTTC
CASSLAAAGRETQYF
>TRBJ1-4|-|-|TRBV7-8|18
TGTGCCAGCAGCCGGACAGTTGAGGCGCTCATGAAGAGTGAAAAACTGTTTTTT
CASSRTVEALMKSEKLFF
>TRBJ2-1|-|-|TRBV7-3|16
TGTGCCAGCAGCTTAACAAACCTACAGGGTCGGCATGAGCAGTTCTTC
CASSLTNLQGRHEQFF
>TRBJ2-5|-|-|TRBV29-1|13
TGCAGCGGGACGGGACAAAACCAAGAGACCCAGTACTTC
CSGTGQNQETQYF
>TRBJ2-4|few|-|TRBV28|11
TGTGCCAGATTAGCCAAAAACATTCAGTACTTC
CARLAKNIQYF
>TRBJ2-1|-|TRBD1|TRBV20-1|14
TGCAGTGCTAGGGGACAGACGGCCCACAATGAGCAGTTCTTC
CSARGQTAHNEQFF
>TRBJ2-4|-|-|TRBV4-2|14
TGTGCCAGCAGCCAAGAGCAGGGAGGATACATTCAGTACTTC
CASSQEQGGYIQYF
>TRBJ2-1|-|-|TRBV7-2|14
TGTGCCAGCAGCTTAGGGACCGTGGGGGATGAGCAGTTCTTC
CASSLGTVGDEQFF
>TRBJ2-1|-|-|TRBV6-2/TRBV6-3|15
TGTGCCAGCAGTTACACCGGGGTTTGGGGCAATGAGCAGTTCTTC
CASSYTGVWGNEQFF
>TRBJ2-5|few|TRBD2|TRBV20-1|13
TGCAGTGCTAATCCGGGACTAAAAGAGACCCAGTACTTC
CSANPGLKETQYF
>TRBJ2-7|few|-|TRBV5-1|13
TGCGCCAGCAGGGCAGTTCTTACCTACGAGCAGTACTTC
CASRAVLTYEQYF
>TRBJ2-1|-|TRBD2|TRBV7-2|15
TGTGCCAGCAGCTTAGTGAGCGGGAATAACAATGAGCAGTTCTTC
CASSLVSGNNNEQFF
>TRBJ2-7|-|-|TRBV11-1|13
TGTGCCAGCAGCATTGGGGATGACTACGAGCAGTACTTC
CASSIGDDYEQYF
>TRBJ2-3|-|TRBD2|TRBV28|16
TGTGCCAGCAGTCTAGCGGGACTAGAGGCGAGATATACGCAGTATTTT
CASSLAGLEARYTQYF
>TRBJ2-1|-|-|TRBV5-1|13
TGCGCCAGCAGCCTCCCGGTAGACGATGAGCAGTTCTTC
CASSLPVDDEQFF
>TRBJ1-1|-|TRBD1|TRBV7-2|14
TGTGCCAGCAGTAATACAGGGGGGGACACTGAAGCTTTCTTT
CASSNTGGDTEAFF
>TRBJ2-5|-|TRBD2|TRBV29-1|12
TGCAGCGCCGGGCGGGGGTGGGAGACCCAGTACTTC
CSAGRGWETQYF
>TRBJ2-1|-|TRBD1|TRBV27|13
TGTGCCAGCAGTCTCGGACAGGGGAGTGAGCAGTTCTTC
CASSLGQGSEQFF
>TRBJ2-1|few|-|TRBV29-1|13
TGCAGCGTGGCACGGACAGAGTACAATGAGCAGTTCTTC
CSVARTEYNEQFF
>TRBJ2-1|-|-|TRBV5-1|15
TGCGCCAGCACCCCTTCGCTTACACAGGGCAATGAGCAGTTCTTC
CASTPSLTQGNEQFF
>TRBJ2-1|few|-|TRBV28|15
TGTGCCAGCGGGCCGAGGGGGGAGCCCGACCATGAGCAGTTCTTC
CASGPRGEPDHEQFF
>TRBJ2-1|-|TRBD2|TRBV7-3|16
TGTGCCAGCAGCTCCAGCGGGGGAAAACTTGGGGATGAGCAGTTCTTC
CASSSSGGKLGDEQFF
>TRBJ2-3|few|-|TRBV5-1|16
TGCGCCAGCAGCTTGGGACCAGGGCATTCCACAGATACGCAGTATTTT
CASSLGPGHSTDTQYF
>TRBJ1-3|-|-|TRBV6-5|13
TGTGCCAGCAGAAAAAGCTCTGGAAACACCATATATTTT
CASRKSSGNTIYF
>TRBJ2-7|-|TRBD2|TRBV20-1|14
TGCAGTGCTGCCCTCGGGACTAGGTCAGACGAGCAGTACTTC
CSAALGTRSDEQYF
>TRBJ1-1|-|-|TRBV6-2/TRBV6-3|11
TGTGTCACCCAGAGGCAGACTGAAGCTTTCTTT
CVTQRQTEAFF
>TRBJ2-7|once|-|TRBV25-1|13
TGTGCCAGCAGTGAATATATCTTGGACGAGCAGTACTTC
CASSEYILDEQYF
>TRBJ2-3|few|TRBD2|TRBV7-3|16
TGTGCCAGCAGCGCAAGACTAGCGGGGGCCACAGATACGCAGTATTTT
CASSARLAGATDTQYF
>TRBJ2-5|-|TRBD2|TRBV7-2|16
TGTGCCAGCAGCTTACTTGGGACTAGCGAACAAGGGACCCAGTACTTC
CASSLLGTSEQGTQYF
>TRBJ2-5|-|-|TRBV4-1|15
TGCGCCAGCAGCCAAGATTTGATCGTTAGTCCGAAGAGGTTCTTC
CASSQDLIVSPKRFF
>TRBJ1-2|few|-|TRBV12-3/TRBV12-4|15
TGTGCCAGCAGTTTCTCGAGCGGGAGCAATTATGGCTACACCTTC
CASSFSSGSNYGYTF
>TRBJ1-4|-|TRBD1|TRBV5-1|17
TGCGCCAGCAGCAACCGTCGGGACAGTCAAGCTAATGAAAAACTGTTTTTT
CASSNRRDSQANEKLFF
>TRBJ2-2|few|-|TRBV20-1|16
TGCAGTGCTAGAGACCCCCGGACCCTAGCCACCGGGGAGCTGTTTTTT
CSARDPRTLATGELFF
>TRBJ1-5|-|-|TRBV5-1|15
TGCGCCAGCAGCTTGGGGTCATCGGGGAATCAGCCCCAGCATTTT
CASSLGSSGNQPQHF
>TRBJ2-1|few|-|TRBV12-3/TRBV12-4|16
TGTGCCAGCACCCAAGGTTCCAGGGTAGAATACAATGAGCAGTTCTTC
CASTQGSRVEYNEQFF